Each of the 30 T cell receptor beta chains below was sequenced from the same sample in a study of cytomegalovirus exposure and HLA in healthy donors. Sequencing used immunoSEQ multiplex PCR; TCRdb keeps in-frame clones, though not all of them. The repertoire holds 55,000 to 80,000 clones, with roughly 94% as singletons. Sequences were obtained from PBMCs. The receptors stem from a man aged 18 to 30 in good health and CMV-seropositive.

The chain is built from TRBV6-5 and TRBJ1-5; no reliable D call. The V gene lost 0 bases and the J gene lost 7 bases, with 10 bases spanning the gap. The CDR3 extends over 14 amino acids. Germline loops: CDR1 MNHEY, CDR2 SVGAGI. The CDR3 nucleotides are TGTGCCAGCAGTTACTCGTACGATACACAGCCCCAGCATTTT. Translation: CASSYSYDTQPQHF.

This clone has only one observation. The genes are TRBV5-6 and TRBJ2-3, with unresolved D. CDR3 length: 14 amino acids. V gave up 0 bases and J gave up 3 bases, with 8 bases separating them. The germline gives CDR1 SGHDT, CDR2 YYEEEE. The CDR3 is CASSLGARTDTQYF. Here the CDR3 DNA reads TGTGCCAGCAGCTTGGGGGCCCGTACAGATACGCAGTATTTT.

V and J are TRBV4-1 and TRBJ1-1; the D gene is possibly TRBD1 (5 bases). There are 14 residues in the CDR3. From germline, CDR1 is MGHRA and CDR2 YSYEKL. The V end was cut by 1 base, the J end by 5 bases, with 11 bases between. CDR3 in amino acids: CASSQGAGYTEAFF. CDR3 DNA: TGCGCCAGCAGCCAAGGGGCAGGGTATACTGAAGCTTTCTTT.

The V gene is TRBV7-9, the J gene TRBJ2-7; 13 bases map to TRBD2. V lost 4 bases, J lost 0 bases, and 3 bases stayed unmatched. Germline V gene sequence: CDR1 SEHNR, CDR2 FQNEAQ (reference sequence). This CDR3 is built from 16 residues. The CDR3 protein is CASSYGTSGISYEQYF. As DNA, the CDR3 is TGTGCCAGCAGCTACGGGACTAGCGGGATCTCCTACGAGCAGTACTTC.

In this sample, this clone turned up once. The J gene is TRBJ2-7, the V gene TRBV5-1, with D perhaps TRBD1 (6 bases). CDR1 and CDR2 (germline): SGHRS, YFSETQ. Trimming pared 6 bases from V and 0 bases from J, leaving 13 bases between. This CDR3 spans 14 amino acids. The CDR3 DNA is TGCGCCAGCACAGGGGACCCGAGCTCCTACGAGCAGTACTTC. Translating gives CASTGDPSSYEQYF.

The chain employs TRBV7-9 and TRBJ2-7; D perhaps matches TRBD1 (5 bases). Germline loops: CDR1 SEHNR, CDR2 FQNEAQ (reference sequence). The V end lost 3 bases, the J end lost 0 bases, and 15 bases lay between the germline ends. CDR3 size: 16 residues. The DNA of the CDR3 is TGTGCCAGCAGCTTTTCGGCCGGACATAGCTCCTACGAGCAGTACTTC. This translates into CASSFSAGHSSYEQYF.

The CDR3 is CASSMRTGSYEQYF. CDR3 sequence (DNA): TGTGCCAGCAGCATGCGGACAGGGTCTTACGAGCAGTACTTC. The chain has TRBV5-4 and TRBJ2-7, with 8 bases that match TRBD1. The CDR3 is 14 residues long. From germline, CDR1 is SGHNT and CDR2 YYREEE (reference sequence). Trimming cost V 4 bases and J 4 bases; bases outside gene matches: 7. The full variable domain, rest sourced from reference TRBV5-4 and TRBJ2-7, is ETGVTQSPTHLIKTRGQQVTLRCSSQSGHNTVSWYQQALGQGPQFIFQYYREEENGRGNFPPRFSGLQFPNYSSELNVNALELDDSALYLCASSMRTGSYEQYFGPGTRLTVT.

The gene calls are TRBV28 and TRBJ2-7; 8 nucleotides agree with TRBD2. Trimming took 3 bases from V and 9 from J; bases not matched to a gene: 7. The germline V gene has CDR1 MDHEN and CDR2 SYDVKM. The CDR3 covers 13 residues. The CDR3 region has the DNA TGTGCCAGCAGTTTGCAGGGACTAGACGTGCAGTACTTC. It is translated as CASSLQGLDVQYF.

The V gene is TRBV2, the J gene TRBJ2-3, with TRBD2 matching over 7 bases. The length of the CDR3 is 14 residues. The V and J ends lost 6 bases and 5 bases, in that order; junction bases with no gene match: 8. Germline values: CDR1 SNHLY, CDR2 FYNNEI. CDR3: CASRLASLGDTQYF. Written as DNA, the CDR3 is TGTGCCAGCAGACTAGCGAGCCTGGGAGATACGCAGTATTTT.

The chain combines TRBV6-1 with TRBJ1-1; D may be TRBD1 (6 bases). Germline loops: CDR1 MNHNS, CDR2 SASEGT. Between the trimmed V and J ends, which lost 7 bases and 2 bases, there was a span of 14 bases. This CDR3 is 14 amino acids long. CDR3 amino acids: CASTNAQGNTEAFF. The DNA of the CDR3 is TGTGCCAGCACCAACGCACAGGGAAACACTGAAGCTTTCTTT.

V usage is TRBV5-4 and J usage is TRBJ1-3; weak D call: TRBD1 (6 bases). This CDR3 spans 14 amino acids. Germline CDR1 SGHNT, CDR2 YYREEE (reference sequence). Trimming took off 4 bases at V and 0 bases at J, with 8 bases between the two ends. The CDR3 reads CASSQGTSGNTIYF. The CDR3 region has the DNA TGTGCCAGCAGCCAGGGGACCTCTGGAAACACCATATATTTT.

The chain links TRBV5-1 to TRBJ2-3; 11 bases line up with TRBD2. The CDR3 totals 18 residues. Germline V gene data show CDR1 as SGHRS and CDR2 as YFSETQ. V gave up 0 bases and J gave up 6 bases; unmatched junction bases: 12. CDR3 nucleotide sequence: TGCGCCAGCAGCTTGGTAGGACGAAGACTAGCGGGAACGGATACGCAGTATTTT. Its translation is CASSLVGRRLAGTDTQYF.

The chain carries TRBV11-1 and TRBJ1-4, with a tentative D call TRBD1 (5 bases). Trimming cost V 3 bases and J 0 bases, with 8 bases left between them. Germline CDR1 reads SGHAT; CDR2 reads FQDESV (reference sequence). The CDR3 covers 15 residues. The CDR3 DNA sequence: TGTGCCAGCAGCTTCCAGGGCTCAACTAATGAAAAACTGTTTTTT. This encodes CASSFQGSTNEKLFF.

This chain connects TRBV2 to TRBJ2-7, with D maybe TRBD1 (6 bases). The CDR3 totals 15 residues. V lost 6 bases to trimming and J lost 1 base, with 16 bases between them. Germline assignment: CDR1 SNHLY and CDR2 FYNNEI. CDR3 nucleotides: TGTGCCAGCAGGGGGGCGGAGGACACATCCTACGAGCAGTACTTC. This codes for CASRGAEDTSYEQYF.

The chain has TRBV7-3 and TRBJ2-3; D is ambiguous. The CDR3 extends over 14 amino acids. Trimming pared 1 base from V and 0 bases from J, leaving 5 bases between. The V gene's germline CDR1 is SGHTA and CDR2 FQGTGA. CDR3 DNA sequence: TGTGCCAGCAGCTTAATTCCGAGCACAGATACGCAGTATTTT. This sequence encodes CASSLIPSTDTQYF.

This chain uses TRBV28 with TRBJ2-5; TRBD2 aligns across 8 bases. V gave up 5 bases and J gave up 2 bases; unmatched junction bases: 4. The CDR3 is 14 amino acids. The germline V gene has CDR1 MDHEN and CDR2 SYDVKM. CDR3 sequence reads: CASSPERGQETQYF. The CDR3 bases are TGTGCCAGCAGTCCCGAGCGGGGGCAAGAGACCCAGTACTTC.

The chain recombines TRBV28 with TRBJ1-5, with TRBD1 identical over 7 bases. Germline CDR1 reads MDHEN; CDR2 reads SYDVKM. CDR3 length: 16 amino acids. J gave up 4 bases and V 5 bases, and 11 bases lay outside the gene matches. The CDR3 sequence is CASSPFTGAFNQPQHF. In DNA form, the CDR3 reads TGTGCCAGCAGTCCGTTTACAGGGGCCTTTAATCAGCCCCAGCATTTT.

V gene TRBV5-6 combines with J gene TRBJ1-3, with TRBD1 matching over 10 bases. Trimming cost V 5 bases and J 7 bases; bases outside gene matches: 6. The CDR3 loop spans 14 amino acids. Germline V gives CDR1 SGHDT, CDR2 YYEEEE. The CDR3 loop is CASSAGTGVNTIYF. The CDR3 DNA is TGTGCCAGCAGTGCCGGGACAGGGGTTAACACCATATATTTT. The full variable domain, its missing parts supplied by reference TRBV5-6 and TRBJ1-3, is DAGVTQSPTHLIKTRGQQVTLRCSPKSGHDTVSWYQQALGQGPQFIFQYYEEEERQRGNFPDRFSGHQFPNYSSELNVNALLLGDSALYLCASSAGTGVNTIYFGEGSWLTVV.

The chain uses TRBV5-1 and TRBJ2-7; 11 bases align to TRBD1. J lost 2 bases, V lost 6 bases, and 4 bases had no gene match. The CDR3 length is 14 residues. Looked up from germline, CDR1 is SGHRS and CDR2 is YFSETQ. The CDR3 sequence: CASNPGQGAYEQYF. The CDR3 region has the DNA TGCGCCAGCAACCCGGGACAGGGGGCCTACGAGCAGTACTTC.

The chain carries TRBV6-5 and TRBJ1-2; TRBD1 matches 7 bases. This CDR3 has 14 amino acids. V shed 0 bases, J shed 5 bases, and the junction held 3 bases outside the gene matches. CDR1 MNHEY and CDR2 SVGAGI come from the germline V gene. The CDR3 region is CASSYSARGYGYTF. The CDR3 region has the DNA TGTGCCAGCAGTTACTCTGCCAGGGGGTATGGCTACACCTTC.

The chain combines TRBV7-8 with TRBJ2-7; perhaps TRBD2 as D (5 bases). The V end was cut by 1 base, the J end by 4 bases, with 20 bases between. The CDR3 has 17 amino acids. Germline CDR1 and CDR2: SGHVS and FQNEAQ. Here the CDR3 reads CASSLGTGWETNYEQYF. The CDR3 DNA reads as TGTGCCAGCAGCTTAGGGACCGGGTGGGAGACGAATTACGAGCAGTACTTC.

The chain combines TRBV7-2 with TRBJ2-1; 9 nucleotides line up with TRBD2. CDR3 size: 17 residues. Germline lookup yields CDR1 SGHTA and CDR2 FQGNSA. V trimming: 3 bases; J trimming: 10 bases; junction bases outside the gene matches: 16. The CDR3 coding sequence is TGTGCCAGCAGCTTCTTTGAGGTAGCGGGGGCTTTCAGAGAGCAGTTCTTC. Its translation is CASSFFEVAGAFREQFF.

The rearrangement joins TRBV4-1 to TRBJ2-7; tentatively, D is TRBD2 (6 bases). V was trimmed by 3 bases and J by 4 bases, leaving 16 bases between them. Per germline, CDR1 MGHRA and CDR2 YSYEKL. The CDR3 length is 15 residues. Here the CDR3 reads CASSQGQGDWYEQYF. The CDR3 DNA reads as TGCGCCAGCAGCCAGGGCCAAGGGGACTGGTACGAGCAGTACTTC.

The V and J genes are TRBV9 and TRBJ2-7, with 10 positions matching TRBD2. This CDR3 contains 15 residues. With 3 bases clipped from V and 7 bases from J, the junction kept 10 bases outside the gene matches. Germline V gene sequence: CDR1 SGDLS, CDR2 YYNGEE. This CDR3 is CASSAQREGLWEQYF. The CDR3 region has the DNA TGTGCCAGCAGCGCTCAGCGGGAGGGCCTCTGGGAGCAGTACTTC.

The rearrangement joins TRBV9 to TRBJ1-6; 8 bases line up with TRBD1. CDR1 is SGDLS, CDR2 YYNGEE, per germline. There are 18 residues in the CDR3. The V and J ends lost 4 bases and 0 bases, in that order; junction bases with no gene match: 9. CDR3 sequence: CASSPGTGPLSYNSPLHF. Written as DNA, the CDR3 is TGTGCCAGCAGCCCTGGGACAGGTCCTCTCTCCTATAATTCACCCCTCCACTTT.

This clone has just one count. This chain joins TRBV7-9 and TRBJ2-3; weak D call: TRBD2 (5 bases). V gave up 4 bases and J gave up 0 bases, with 11 bases separating them. The germline V gene encodes CDR1 SEHNR and CDR2 FQNEAQ (reference sequence). This CDR3 spans 15 amino acids. The DNA for the CDR3 is TGTGCCAGCAGCTGGACTCTTACTAGCACAGATACGCAGTATTTT. This encodes CASSWTLTSTDTQYF.

The chain uses TRBV7-8 and TRBJ1-5; tentative D call: TRBD1 (6 bases). CDR3 length equals 16 residues. V was shortened by 3 bases and J by 0 bases, with 12 bases between the two germline ends. Germline V gene sequence: CDR1 SGHVS, CDR2 FQNEAQ. CDR3 residues: CASSFTGSVSNQPQHF. The CDR3 region has the DNA TGTGCCAGCAGCTTCACAGGGTCGGTTAGCAATCAGCCCCAGCATTTT. Combining the CDR3 with reference TRBV7-8 and TRBJ1-5 gives the whole variable domain GAGVSQSPRYKVAKRGQDVALRCDPISGHVSLFWYQQALGQGPEFLTYFQNEAQLDKSGLPSDRFFAERPEGSVSTLKIQRTQQEDSAVYLCASSFTGSVSNQPQHFGDGTRLSIL.

This sequence joins TRBV28 and TRBJ2-5, with D possibly being TRBD1 (6 bases). This CDR3 contains 13 residues. V dropped 5 bases and J dropped 5 bases, with 12 bases sitting between them. CDR1 is MDHEN and CDR2 is SYDVKM in the germline V gene. The CDR3 DNA reads TGTGCCAGCAGTGCCAGGGGCTGGGAGACCCAGTACTTC. Its protein product is CASSARGWETQYF.

This chain links TRBV5-4 with TRBJ2-1, with 9 bases aligning to TRBD1. Trimming cost V 5 bases and J 5 bases; bases outside gene matches: 8. This CDR3 comprises 15 residues. Germline V lookup: CDR1 SGHNT, CDR2 YYREEE (reference sequence). Here the CDR3 DNA reads TGTGCCAGCAGTTTACAGGGGGCGGTAAACAATGAGCAGTTCTTC. Residues: CASSLQGAVNNEQFF.

This clone was detected a few times. The CDR3 nucleotides are TGTGCCAGCAGCTTACTCGTCAGGGGGAACACTGAAGCTTTCTTT. This encodes CASSLLVRGNTEAFF. This chain joins TRBV11-2 and TRBJ1-1, with D perhaps TRBD1 (6 bases). V was shortened by 2 bases and J by 1 base, with 11 bases between the two germline ends. The V gene's germline CDR1 is SGHAT and CDR2 FQNNGV. This CDR3 region has 15 residues.